Shown below are 18 T cell receptor beta chains from a single sample sequenced in a study of control samples from healthy donors and cancer patients. TCRdb's copy holds only in-frame clones and misses some; the assay was immunoSEQ multiplex PCR. Here the sample spans some 90,000 clones, approximately 90% being singletons. The sequenced sample consisted of blood. These receptor sequences come from a woman aged 25 to 39 in good health.

This rearrangement joins TRBV2 to TRBJ1-2; 9 bases are a match to TRBD1. V dropped 8 bases and J dropped 12; count of bases not matched to a gene: 10. This CDR3 is built from 12 residues. Germline V CDR1 and CDR2: SNHLY, FYNNEI. The CDR3 bases are TGTGCCAGCCGTGCGGGACAGGGATTTAACACCTTC. Translated, it gives CASRAGQGFNTF.

The chain employs TRBV29-1 and TRBJ1-1, with TRBD1 matching 7 bases. With 5 bases clipped from V and 10 bases from J, the junction kept 13 bases outside the gene matches. Germline-derived CDR1 and CDR2 are SQVTM and ANQGSEA. The CDR3 sequence is 13 residues long. CDR3 sequence reads: CSVTRDSGLAAFF. The CDR3 DNA reads TGCAGCGTTACCCGGGACAGTGGTCTGGCAGCTTTCTTT.

The chain carries TRBV12-3 or TRBV12-4 and TRBJ1-2, with D possibly matching TRBD1 (5 bases). The CDR3 contains 13 residues. V was pared by 3 bases and J by 8 bases, with 13 bases between. This CDR3 reads CASSFSGQYGYTF. The CDR3 nucleotides read TGTGCCAGCAGTTTTTCGGGGCAATACGGCTACACCTTC.

The chain links TRBV19 to TRBJ2-1; no reliable D call. From germline, CDR1 is LNHDA and CDR2 SQIVND (reference sequence). The CDR3 runs to 14 residues. V was shortened by 4 bases and J by 3 bases, with 10 bases between the two germline ends. Written as DNA, the CDR3 is TGTGCCAGTAGTAACGGCTGGGACTACAATGAGCAGTTCTTC. This sequence encodes CASSNGWDYNEQFF.

The chain links TRBV18 to TRBJ2-3; no clear D gene. V was pared by 4 bases and J by 11 bases, with 7 bases between. Germline V gene data show CDR1 as KGHSH and CDR2 as LQKENI. This CDR3 is built from 10 residues. CDR3 region: CASSHYWQYF. The CDR3 bases are TGTGCCAGCTCACACTATTGGCAGTATTTT.

The gene calls are TRBV25-1 and TRBJ1-2; D not resolved. The V gene's germline CDR1 is MGHDK and CDR2 SYGVNS. The CDR3 sequence is 15 residues long. With 1 base removed from V and 1 base from J, the gap between germline ends came to 10 bases. As DNA, the CDR3 is TGTGCCAGCAGTGAATTTACAACCCTTAACTATGGCTACACCTTC. Translating gives CASSEFTTLNYGYTF.

This clone occurred a few times. The CDR3 bases are TGTGCCAGCAGCAAAATGGCATTTGGAGAGAAGAACACTGAAGCTTTCTTT. It codes for CASSKMAFGEKNTEAFF. This rearrangement joins TRBV28 to TRBJ1-1; no clear D. The CDR3 is made up of 17 amino acids. Germline V gene data show CDR1 as MDHEN and CDR2 as SYDVKM. V dropped 6 bases and J dropped 1 base, with 21 bases sitting between them.

The rearrangement joins TRBV30 to TRBJ1-3, with no clear D. The V end was cut by 1 base, the J end by 0 bases, with 10 bases between. Per the germline V gene, CDR1 is GTSNPN and CDR2 is SVGIG (reference sequence). The CDR3 is made up of 15 amino acids. The CDR3 nucleotides are TGTGCCTGGAGTGGAGTGGCAAACTCTGGAAACACCATATATTTT. Amino acids: CAWSGVANSGNTIYF. The full variable domain, its missing parts supplied by reference TRBV30 and TRBJ1-3, is SQTIHQWPATLVQPVGSPLSLECTVEGTSNPNLYWYRQAAGRGLQLLFYSVGIGQISSEVPQNLSASRPQDRQFILSSKKLLLSDSGFYLCAWSGVANSGNTIYFGEGSWLTVV.

The chain recombines TRBV5-1 with TRBJ2-7, with TRBD1 identical over 9 bases. The CDR3 contains 15 residues. V gave up 0 bases and J gave up 3 bases; unmatched junction bases: 4. Germline V lookup: CDR1 SGHRS, CDR2 YFSETQ. For the CDR3, the DNA is TGCGCCAGCAGCTTGGGGGGACAGGGATTCTACGAGCAGTACTTC. Translating it yields CASSLGGQGFYEQYF.

The V gene is TRBV5-1, the J gene TRBJ2-3; 12 nucleotides align to TRBD2. CDR1 and CDR2 (germline): SGHRS, YFSETQ. V gave up 4 bases and J gave up 1 base; unmatched junction bases: 7. This CDR3 has 17 residues. CDR3 in amino acids: CASSLLASGRGTDTQYF. CDR3 nucleotides: TGCGCCAGCAGCCTCCTAGCTAGCGGGAGGGGCACAGATACGCAGTATTTT.

The genes are TRBV6-4 and TRBJ1-4, with a tentative D call TRBD1 (6 bases). The germline V gene encodes CDR1 MRHNA and CDR2 SNTAGT. Trimming removed 3 bases at V and 8 bases at J, with 22 bases between. This CDR3 spans 17 amino acids. The CDR3 reads CASSDPYWGRRGEKLFF. CDR3 bases: TGTGCCAGCAGTGATCCCTACTGGGGGCGACGGGGGGAAAAACTGTTTTTT.

The CDR3 here is CASIESQGSYTF. Written as DNA, the CDR3 is TGTGCCAGCATCGAGAGTCAGGGGAGCTACACCTTC. V is TRBV6-5 and J is TRBJ1-2, with D tentatively TRBD1 (6 bases). Germline lookup yields CDR1 MNHEY and CDR2 SVGAGI. This CDR3 has 12 amino acids. The germline V and J ends were trimmed by 7 bases and 9 bases, with 15 bases remaining between them.

The CDR3 bases are TGTGCCACCAGTGATCCAGGACAGGGTAGGACCGGGGAGCTGTTTTTT. It codes for CATSDPGQGRTGELFF. This sequence joins TRBV24-1 and TRBJ2-2, with 8 nucleotides matching TRBD1. CDR3 length: 16 amino acids. In germline, CDR1 is KGHDR, CDR2 SFDVKD. Trimming removed 3 bases from V and 5 bases from J; junction bases left unmatched: 7.

The gene calls are TRBV19 and TRBJ2-2; the match to TRBD2 covers 10 bases. Germline trimming cut 8 bases from V and 6 bases from J; bases unmatched to any gene: 12. This CDR3 has 16 residues. Germline V gives CDR1 LNHDA, CDR2 SQIVND (reference sequence). The CDR3 spells CASGAGGRFFPGELFF. The CDR3 nucleotides read TGTGCCAGTGGAGCGGGGGGGCGGTTTTTCCCCGGGGAGCTGTTTTTT.

This clone has a single count. The rearrangement links TRBV5-4 to TRBJ2-7; D remains unclear. V shed 2 bases and J shed 1 base, with 7 bases lying between them. The CDR3 covers 13 residues. CDR1 is SGHNT and CDR2 is YYREEE in the germline V gene (reference sequence). DNA for the CDR3: TGTGCCAGCAGCTTTTATAGATCCTACGAGCAGTACTTC. Amino acid sequence: CASSFYRSYEQYF.

The V and J genes are TRBV9 and TRBJ1-2; possible D gene TRBD1, 5 bases. Germline values: CDR1 SGDLS, CDR2 YYNGEE. Deletions cut 3 bases from V and 5 bases from J, with 17 bases between. This CDR3 is 15 amino acids long. The chain's CDR3 is CASSASVGTAYGYTF. The DNA for the CDR3 is TGTGCCAGCAGCGCTAGCGTCGGGACGGCATATGGCTACACCTTC.

V is TRBV5-6 and J is TRBJ2-5; D assignment may be TRBD1 or TRBD2 (6 bases each). This CDR3 is built from 14 residues. The V end lost 1 base, the J end lost 5 bases, and 12 bases lay between the germline ends. Looked up from germline, CDR1 is SGHDT and CDR2 is YYEEEE. CDR3: CASSLPGGAETQYF. The CDR3, as DNA: TGTGCCAGCAGCTTGCCCGGGGGCGCGGAGACCCAGTACTTC.

This chain links TRBV9 with TRBJ2-3; the D is unclear. Trimming took off 0 bases at V and 2 bases at J, with 1 base between the two ends. From germline, CDR1 is SGDLS and CDR2 YYNGEE. The CDR3 covers 12 residues. CDR3 protein: CASSVDTDTQYF. The DNA of the CDR3 is TGTGCCAGCAGCGTAGACACAGATACGCAGTATTTT.